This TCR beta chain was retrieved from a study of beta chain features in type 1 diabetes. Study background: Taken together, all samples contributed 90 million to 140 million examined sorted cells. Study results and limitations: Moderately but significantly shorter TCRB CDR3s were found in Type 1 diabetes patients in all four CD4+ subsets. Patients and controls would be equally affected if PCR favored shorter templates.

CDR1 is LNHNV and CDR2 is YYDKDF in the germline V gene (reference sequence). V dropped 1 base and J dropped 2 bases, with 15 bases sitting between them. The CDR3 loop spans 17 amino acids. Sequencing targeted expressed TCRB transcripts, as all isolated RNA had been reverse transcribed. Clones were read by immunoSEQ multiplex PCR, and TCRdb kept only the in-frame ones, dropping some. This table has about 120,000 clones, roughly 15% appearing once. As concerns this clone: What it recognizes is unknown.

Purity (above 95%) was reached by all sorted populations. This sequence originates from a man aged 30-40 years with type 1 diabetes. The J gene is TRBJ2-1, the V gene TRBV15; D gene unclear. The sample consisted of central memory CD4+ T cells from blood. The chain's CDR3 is CATSRAGDGWAYNEQFF. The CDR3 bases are TGTGCCACCAGCAGAGCTGGCGATGGTTGGGCCTACAATGAGCAGTTCTTC.